Shown below are 17 T cell receptor beta chains from a single sample sequenced in a study of immune cell composition in non-small cell lung cancer. Sequencing was performed with immunoSEQ multiplex PCR; in TCRdb, only in-frame clones are kept and a portion is missing. The sample contains 2,800 or so clones, about 80% of which appear only once. Normal lung was sampled as far from the tumour as possible, at least 3 cm. The sequenced sample was non-adjacent lung tissue. The receptors come from a human donor with non-small cell lung cancer.

The chain recombines TRBV7-2 with TRBJ2-5; tentatively, D is TRBD2 (7 bases). V was clipped by 4 bases and J by 1 base, with 13 bases between them. Germline assignment: CDR1 SGHTA and CDR2 FQGNSA. The CDR3 extends over 15 amino acids. The CDR3 sequence is CASSWQGGGQETQYF. For the CDR3, the DNA is TGTGCCAGCAGCTGGCAGGGAGGGGGCCAAGAGACCCAGTACTTC.

J is TRBJ2-1 and V is TRBV4-2; 13 nucleotides agree with TRBD2. The CDR3 runs to 16 residues. The V gene's germline CDR1 is LGHNA and CDR2 YNFKEQ. Trimming removed 0 bases from V and 10 bases from J; junction bases left unmatched: 6. This chain's CDR3 is CASSQELAGGPDEQFF. The CDR3 nucleotides are TGTGCCAGCAGCCAAGAACTAGCGGGGGGGCCTGACGAGCAGTTCTTC.

This clone was detected only a few times. This sequence joins TRBV7-6 and TRBJ2-1; TRBD2 agrees at 11 bases. The CDR3 contains 17 residues. Germline loops: CDR1 SGHVS, CDR2 FNYEAQ. V was pared by 1 base and J by 1 base, with 3 bases of the junction left unmatched. As DNA, the CDR3 is TGTGCCAGCAGCTTAGTAGCGGGGGGGCAATCCTACAATGAGCAGTTCTTC. Its protein is CASSLVAGGQSYNEQFF.

V gene TRBV7-6 combines with J gene TRBJ1-2; TRBD1 matches 7 bases. Unmatched junction bases numbered 11, after V lost 5 bases and J lost 14 bases. The V gene's germline CDR1 is SGHVS and CDR2 FNYEAQ. The length of the CDR3 is 12 residues. This CDR3 is CASSSLGTEETF. CDR3 DNA sequence: TGTGCCAGCAGCAGCCTCGGGACAGAGGAAACCTTC.

CDR3 protein: CASSSELAEDYEQYF. CDR3 bases: TGTGCCAGCAGTTCCGAACTAGCGGAAGACTACGAGCAGTACTTC. V usage is TRBV27 and J usage is TRBJ2-7, with 8 bases matching TRBD2. Germline-derived CDR1 and CDR2 are MNHEY and SMNVEV (reference sequence). This CDR3 region has 15 residues. V dropped 4 bases and J dropped 3; count of bases not matched to a gene: 8.

This clone was seen a handful of times. This chain joins TRBV6-8 and TRBJ1-1; TRBD1 is a possible D gene (5 bases). The germline V and J ends were trimmed by 5 bases and 0 bases, with 7 bases remaining between them. Per the germline V gene, CDR1 is MNHGY and CDR2 is SAAAGT. The CDR3 consists of 13 residues. The CDR3 nucleotides read TGTGCCAGCAGTCGACAGATGAACACTGAAGCTTTCTTT. Translated, it gives CASSRQMNTEAFF.

This chain links TRBV2 with TRBJ2-3; 10 bases are a match to TRBD2. Germline CDR1 SNHLY, CDR2 FYNNEI. The CDR3 loop spans 15 amino acids. With V trimmed by 3 bases and J by 6 bases, 6 bases remained unmatched. The CDR3 DNA reads TGTGCCAGCAGTGAGGAGCGGGGGGGCCGGGATACGCAGTATTTT. It encodes CASSEERGGRDTQYF.

The chain has TRBV5-5 and TRBJ2-7, with D possibly being TRBD1 (6 bases). The length of the CDR3 is 14 residues. The germline V and J ends were trimmed by 2 bases and 1 base, with 10 bases remaining between them. Germline CDR1 and CDR2: SGHKS and YYEKEE (reference sequence). In DNA form, the CDR3 reads TGTGCCAGCAGCTTTGGGGGCTCTTCCTACGAGCAGTACTTC. Translating it yields CASSFGGSSYEQYF.

The chain links TRBV30 to TRBJ1-2; D is possibly TRBD1 (6 bases). The CDR3 runs to 13 residues. V lost 6 bases and J lost 4, with 15 bases in between. The V gene's germline CDR1 is GTSNPN and CDR2 SVGIG (reference sequence). The CDR3 sequence: CACYLRGGYGYTF. The CDR3, as DNA: TGTGCCTGCTACTTGAGGGGGGGCTATGGCTACACCTTC. Filled out from reference TRBV30 and TRBJ1-2, the complete variable domain reads SQTIHQWPATLVQPVGSPLSLECTVEGTSNPNLYWYRQAAGRGLQLLFYSVGIGQISSEVPQNLSASRPQDRQFILSSKKLLLSDSGFYLCACYLRGGYGYTFGSGTRLTVV.

The V call is TRBV6-1, the J call TRBJ2-7, with a possible D match to TRBD2 (5 bases). Germline CDR1 MNHNS, CDR2 SASEGT. The CDR3 has 12 residues. V gave up 5 bases and J gave up 6 bases, with 11 bases separating them. CDR3 DNA: TGTGCCAGCAGTCCACTAGGGTTCGAGCAGTACTTC. Protein sequence: CASSPLGFEQYF.

J is TRBJ2-1 and V is TRBV4-2; 10 bases match TRBD2. V was clipped by 10 bases and J by 6 bases; unmatched bases: 6. The CDR3 consists of 13 residues. Germline CDR1 reads LGHNA; CDR2 reads YNFKEQ. The CDR3, as DNA: TGTGCCACCGGACTAGCGGCACCCAATGAGCAGTTCTTC. Its protein product is CATGLAAPNEQFF.

This chain joins TRBV19 and TRBJ2-7, with 10 bases fitting TRBD1. Trimming at V came to 9 bases and at J to 2 bases, leaving 1 base not matched to a gene. The CDR3 loop spans 12 amino acids. Germline CDR1 is LNHDA and CDR2 is SQIVND (reference sequence). CDR3: CASGQGAYEQYF. The DNA for the CDR3 is TGTGCCAGCGGACAGGGGGCCTACGAGCAGTACTTC.

J is TRBJ1-1 and V is TRBV6-1; TRBD1 matches at 8 bases. In germline, CDR1 is MNHNS, CDR2 SASEGT. The CDR3 consists of 12 residues. V dropped 10 bases and J dropped 7; count of bases not matched to a gene: 8. In DNA form, the CDR3 reads TGTGCCACGGACAGGGCTTATAGTGAAGCTTTCTTT. Amino acid sequence: CATDRAYSEAFF.

This clone was counted once. The chain uses TRBV11-1 and TRBJ2-5, with 7 nucleotides matching TRBD1. The CDR3 sequence is 17 residues long. J gave up 1 base and V 1 base, and 9 bases lay outside the gene matches. The germline gives CDR1 SGHAT, CDR2 FQDESV (reference sequence). This CDR3 reads CASSLDAGRGIQETQYF. CDR3 DNA: TGTGCCAGCAGCTTAGACGCGGGCAGGGGGATCCAAGAGACCCAGTACTTC.

In its sample, this clone was seen a few times. The chain carries TRBV11-3 and TRBJ2-5, with 8 bases that match TRBD1. Germline-derived CDR1 and CDR2 are SGHNT and YENEEA. J was trimmed by 2 bases and V by 5 bases; bases with no gene match: 7. CDR3 length equals 15 residues. DNA of the CDR3: TGTGCCAGCAGCGTTACACAGGGGGTTCAAGAGACCCAGTACTTC. Amino acids: CASSVTQGVQETQYF.

This clone was counted a few times. The chain combines TRBV4-2 with TRBJ2-7, with 8 bases lining up with TRBD1. Germline V CDR1 and CDR2: LGHNA, YNFKEQ. The CDR3 has 15 residues. The ends lost 4 bases at V and 5 bases at J; junction bases unmatched: 10. CDR3 bases: TGTGCCAGCAGCCCCCGACAGGGGCCCAACCACGAGCAGTACTTC. Residues: CASSPRQGPNHEQYF.

The rearrangement joins TRBV6-1 to TRBJ2-5; 7 bases match TRBD2. Germline CDR1 reads MNHNS; CDR2 reads SASEGT. The CDR3 has 16 residues. After removal of 4 bases from V and 1 base from J, the junction contained 9 bases not matched to a gene. CDR3 region: CASSAIKGGIQETQYF. CDR3 sequence (DNA): TGTGCCAGCAGTGCTATTAAGGGAGGGATCCAAGAGACCCAGTACTTC.